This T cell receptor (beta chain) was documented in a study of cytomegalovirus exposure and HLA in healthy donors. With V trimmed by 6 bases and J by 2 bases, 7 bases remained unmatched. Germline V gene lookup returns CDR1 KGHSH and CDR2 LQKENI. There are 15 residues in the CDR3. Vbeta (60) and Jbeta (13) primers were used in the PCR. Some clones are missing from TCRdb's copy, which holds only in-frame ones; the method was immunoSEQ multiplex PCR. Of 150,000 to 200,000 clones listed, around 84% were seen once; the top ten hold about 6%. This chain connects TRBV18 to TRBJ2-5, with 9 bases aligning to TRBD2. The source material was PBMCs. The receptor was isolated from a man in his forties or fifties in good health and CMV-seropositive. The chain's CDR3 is CASSPLAGRQETQYF. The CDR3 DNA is TGTGCCAGCTCCCCTCTAGCGGGACGTCAAGAGACCCAGTACTTC. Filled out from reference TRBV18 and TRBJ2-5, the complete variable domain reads NAGVMQNPRHLVRRRGQEARLRCSPMKGHSHVYWYRQLPEEGLKFMVYLQKENIIDESGMPKERFSAEFPKEGPSILRIQQVVRGDSAAYFCASSPLAGRQETQYFGPGTRLLVL.